These 8 T cell receptor beta chains came from one sample sequenced in a study of T cells expressing NK-cell markers. Using the 5' RACE reads, TCRdb records one entry per CDR3 protein without DNA. Its table lists around 550,000 distinct CDR3 sequences. Sequences were obtained from blood T cells: a sorted CD56 or NKG2C T cell subset, CD4+ or CD8+ T cells, or bulk PBMC T cells (not recorded which). These receptors all come from a man younger than 30 in good health.

The rearrangement uses TRBV29-1 and TRBJ2-1; TCRdb's assignment of TRBD2 cannot be checked, as there is no DNA. CDR3 length: 16 residues. CDR1 and CDR2 (germline): SQVTM, ANQGSEA. The CDR3 loop reads CSVEDRAGETYNEQFF.

The rearrangement links TRBV11-2 to TRBJ2-1; the TCRdb D gene call, TRBD1, has no DNA to confirm it. The germline gives CDR1 SGHAT, CDR2 FQNNGV. The CDR3 has 12 residues. The chain's CDR3 is CASATRGREQFF. Supplemented by reference TRBV11-2 and TRBJ2-1, the full variable domain reads EAGVAQSPRYKIIEKRQSVAFWCNPISGHATLYWYQQILGQGPKLLIQFQNNGVVDDSQLPKDRFSAERLKGVDSTLKIQPAKLEDSAVYLCASATRGREQFFGPGTRLTVL.

V is TRBV10-3 and J is TRBJ2-1; the D call from TCRdb, TRBD2, cannot be confirmed without DNA. CDR1 and CDR2 from the germline V gene are ENHRY and SYGVKD. The CDR3 has 17 residues. This chain's CDR3 is CAISESSGTSGNNEQFF.

The chain uses TRBV28 and TRBJ2-5; the TCRdb D gene call, TRBD1, has no DNA to confirm it. The CDR3 extends over 14 amino acids. CDR1 MDHEN and CDR2 SYDVKM come from the germline V gene. This chain's CDR3 is CASSLYGGKQTQYF. Full variable domain (rest looked up from reference TRBV28 and TRBJ2-5): DVKVTQSSRYLVKRTGEKVFLECVQDMDHENMFWYRQDPGLGLRLIYFSYDVKMKEKGDIPEGYSVSREKKERFSLILESASTNQTSMYLCASSLYGGKQTQYFGPGTRLLVL.

V usage is TRBV6-5 and J usage is TRBJ1-5; the D call of TRBD1 rests on TCRdb alone, since no DNA is present to check it. The germline gives CDR1 MNHEY, CDR2 SVGAGI. The CDR3 sequence is 15 residues long. CDR3 protein: CASSYHTGLNQPQHF.

The chain couples TRBV29-1 to TRBJ2-2; TCRdb outputs TRBD1, but without DNA this stays unchecked. CDR1 and CDR2 (germline): SQVTM, ANQGSEA. This CDR3 is 15 amino acids long. This chain's CDR3 is CSVGGAFANTGELFF.

This chain links TRBV29-1 with TRBJ2-1. Germline CDR1 SQVTM, CDR2 ANQGSEA. The CDR3 sequence is 12 residues long. CDR3 amino acids: CSVGARSNEQFF.

The rearrangement joins TRBV7-2 to TRBJ2-4. Germline V gene data show CDR1 as SGHTA and CDR2 as FQGNSA. The CDR3 runs to 13 residues. The CDR3 here is CASSLDAKNIQYF.